The present TCR beta chain was sequenced within a study of T cell clonotyping in hematopoietic cell transplantation. Findings and limits, study-wide: No sorting was done, leaving CD4 and CD8 contributions mixed. At the given depth, recipient repertoires were over 97% de novo clonotypes. Recipient TCR diversity dropped after transplant; expanded clonotypes rose from day 30 to 180.

V trimming: 5 bases; J trimming: 1 base; junction bases outside the gene matches: 6. Per germline, CDR1 SGHVS and CDR2 FNYEAQ. This CDR3 is 15 amino acids long. Recipients were bled about 28 days pretransplant and at posttransplant days 30, 100, 180. TCRdb keeps only in-frame clones here, not all; method: immunoSEQ multiplex PCR. The sample gives roughly 30,000 clones, 92% of which show up once; about 11% is in the top ten. In the case of this clone: Its antigen remains unidentified.

This TCR derives from a female patient aged 45 to 65 who had an allogeneic stem cell transplant from a related donor, so the T cells may come from the graft donor. Some clones in this sample may be carry-over from other donors' samples. The material sequenced was PBMCs, taken 100 days after allogeneic stem cell transplant. The rearrangement joins TRBV7-6 to TRBJ1-1; 8 bases are a match to TRBD1. Written as DNA, the CDR3 is TGTGCCAGCAGCGGCGGGACAGGAGCGAACACTGAAGCTTTCTTT. Residues: CASSGGTGANTEAFF.